These 6 T cell receptor beta chains originate from one sample sequenced in a study of Ad26.COV2.S vaccination and SARS-CoV-2 variants. Libraries were prepared by immunoSEQ multiplex PCR; TCRdb keeps only in-frame clonotypes and omits some of them. The table includes around 450,000 clones, 90% detected once. The treatment was: around 19 received Ad26.COV2.S at low or high dose, single or two shots; about 5 received placebo; per-sample allocation not given. Repertoires come from day 63 after the first vaccine or placebo injection. The specimen comprised peripheral blood, sampled in a trial of Ad26.COV2.S vaccine versus placebo. These receptors originate from a person aged 18 to 59 who received the Ad26.COV2.S COVID-19 vaccine or a placebo.

The chain joins TRBV7-2 to TRBJ1-1; 7 bases line up with TRBD1. CDR1 is SGHTA and CDR2 is FQGNSA in the germline V gene. Trimming cost V 1 base and J 1 base; bases outside gene matches: 9. The CDR3 is 17 amino acids. In nucleotides, the CDR3 is TGTGCCAGCAGCTTAGATAAGGGGACAGACCCGAACACTGAAGCTTTCTTT. Its translation is CASSLDKGTDPNTEAFF.

The V gene is TRBV18, the J gene TRBJ1-2; D may be TRBD1 (5 bases). CDR1 is KGHSH, CDR2 LQKENI, per germline. Trimming took 3 bases from V and 4 from J, leaving 15 bases between them. The CDR3 contains 15 residues. The CDR3: CASSPLVQEIYGYTF. In DNA form, the CDR3 reads TGTGCCAGCTCACCCCTCGTACAGGAAATCTATGGCTACACCTTC.

The chain carries TRBV19 and TRBJ1-1; 7 bases line up with TRBD1. Unmatched junction bases numbered 9, after V lost 3 bases and J lost 5 bases. CDR1 LNHDA and CDR2 SQIVND come from the germline V gene (reference sequence). The CDR3 runs to 15 residues. CDR3 protein: CASSIYGTARTEAFF. As DNA, the CDR3 is TGTGCCAGTAGTATTTATGGGACAGCCAGGACTGAAGCTTTCTTT. Filled out from reference TRBV19 and TRBJ1-1, the complete variable domain reads DGGITQSPKYLFRKEGQNVTLSCEQNLNHDAMYWYRQDPGQGLRLIYYSQIVNDFQKGDIAEGYSVSREKKESFPLTVTSAQKNPTAFYLCASSIYGTARTEAFFGQGTRLTVV.

The chain combines TRBV5-1 with TRBJ2-5, with a possible D match to TRBD2 (6 bases). V lost 4 bases, J lost 2 bases, and 12 bases lay in between. CDR1 SGHRS and CDR2 YFSETQ come from the germline V gene. The CDR3 is 14 residues long. CDR3 residues: CASSNDGGQETQYF. The CDR3 DNA reads TGCGCCAGCAGCAATGATGGGGGGCAAGAGACCCAGTACTTC.

The chain carries TRBV7-3 and TRBJ1-6; D is unclear. Trimming removed 4 bases at V and 11 bases at J, with 12 bases between. In germline, CDR1 is SGHTA, CDR2 FQGTGA. This CDR3 is 13 amino acids long. The CDR3 DNA is TGTGCCAGCAGCTCGGGCCAGACTACACCCCTCCACTTT. Residues: CASSSGQTTPLHF. The full variable domain, completed using reference TRBV7-3 and TRBJ1-6, is GAGVSQTPSNKVTEKGKYVELRCDPISGHTALYWYRQSLGQGPEFLIYFQGTGAADDSGLPNDRFFAVRPEGSVSTLKIQRTERGDSAVYLCASSSGQTTPLHFGNGTRLTVT.

This chain connects TRBV6-2 or TRBV6-3 to TRBJ2-7; TRBD1 aligns across 10 bases. The CDR3 is made up of 16 amino acids. Trimming at V came to 2 bases and at J to 3 bases, leaving 7 bases not matched to a gene. Germline loops: CDR1 MNHEY, CDR2 SVGEGT. The CDR3 nucleotides read TGTGCCAGCAGTTACCCCGGGACAGGGGCACGCTACGAGCAGTACTTC. It encodes CASSYPGTGARYEQYF.